These 8 T cell receptor beta chains originate from one sample sequenced in a study of blood T cells in healthy people across ages. Primed by a sample-barcoded 5' primer and a J-beta primer mix, a second PCR proceeded for roughly 7 to 12 cycles. Each CDR3 protein is one row after TCRdb ran MiXCR on the 5' RACE reads. The table lists some 710,000 distinct CDR3 sequences, 22% of them singletons, with about 22% in the top ten. The source material was blood. The source of these receptors is a man aged 70-80 years in good health.

The rearrangement uses TRBV30 and TRBJ2-3; 13 nucleotides line up with TRBD2. The length of the CDR3 is 16 residues. Germline assignment: CDR1 GTSNPN and CDR2 SVGIG (reference sequence). V was clipped by 3 bases and J by 6 bases; unmatched bases: 9. The CDR3 nucleotides read TGTGCCTGGAGCCACAGCGGACTAGCGGGGGCCGATACGCAGTATTTT. Its translation: CAWSHSGLAGADTQYF.

The J gene is TRBJ2-4, the V gene TRBV21-1. TRBV21-1 is deemed a pseudogene. This CDR3 region has 20 residues. The CDR3 DNA is TGTGCCAGCAGCAAAGGGAAAGGCCTTACGCTCCATCTAGCCAAAAACATTCAGTACTTC. Its translation is CASSKGKGLTLHLAKNIQYF.

This clonotype was detected a few times. The chain links TRBV10-1 to TRBJ1-4; 10 bases align to TRBD1. The germline V gene has CDR1 WNHNN and CDR2 SYGVQD (reference sequence). J lost 0 bases, V lost 8 bases, and 3 bases had no gene match. This CDR3 has 15 residues. This chain's CDR3 is CASWGQGSTNEKLFF. The CDR3 coding sequence is TGCGCCAGCTGGGGACAGGGGTCAACTAATGAAAAACTGTTTTTT.

The rearrangement joins TRBV7-3 to TRBJ2-5, with TRBD1 matching over 7 bases. Judging by the DNA end, TRBJ2-1 fits better; the J call may be wrong. Germline V gene lookup returns CDR1 SGHTA and CDR2 FQGTGA. The CDR3 extends over 16 amino acids. The CDR3 bases are TGTGCCAGCAGCCGACAGACAGGGATAGTGGGAAATGAGCAGTTCTTC. This translates into CASSRQTGIVGNEQFF.

This clonotype has more than one count but fewer than ten. The rearrangement links TRBV4-2 to TRBJ2-5; 9 bases match TRBD2. Near its end, the DNA agrees better with TRBJ2-1, so the J call may be wrong. Germline assignment: CDR1 LGHNA and CDR2 YNFKEQ. There are 17 residues in the CDR3. The DNA for the CDR3 is TGTGCCAGCAGCCAAGAAGTCAGCGGGGGGCCCAAGGATGAGCAGTTCTTC. It specifies CASSQEVSGGPKDEQFF.

The V and J genes are TRBV6-2 or TRBV6-3 and TRBJ2-5, with TRBD2 matching over 8 bases. In germline, CDR1 is MNHEY, CDR2 SVGEGT. CDR3 size: 15 residues. V dropped 1 base and J dropped 2; count of bases not matched to a gene: 3. The CDR3 coding sequence is TGTGCCAGCAGTTACTTGCGGGGGGATCAAGAGACCCAGTACTTC. Its protein is CASSYLRGDQETQYF.

This rearrangement joins TRBV6-2 or TRBV6-3 to TRBJ1-1; D gene uncertain. V was pared by 5 bases and J by 11 bases, with 15 bases between. CDR3 length: 12 residues. Germline CDR1 reads MNHEY; CDR2 reads SVGEGT. CDR3 protein: CASSREVGDAFF. CDR3 coding DNA: TGTGCCAGCAGTAGGGAGGTCGGGGATGCTTTCTTT.

CDR3 protein: CASSPGYEQYV. The DNA for the CDR3 is TGTGCCAGCTCACCGGGATACGAGCAGTACGTC. The chain joins TRBV18 to TRBJ2-5; D remains unclear. The better agreement between TRBJ2-7 and the DNA end casts doubt on the J call. CDR1 and CDR2 from the germline V gene are KGHSH and LQKENI. The CDR3 is made up of 11 amino acids.